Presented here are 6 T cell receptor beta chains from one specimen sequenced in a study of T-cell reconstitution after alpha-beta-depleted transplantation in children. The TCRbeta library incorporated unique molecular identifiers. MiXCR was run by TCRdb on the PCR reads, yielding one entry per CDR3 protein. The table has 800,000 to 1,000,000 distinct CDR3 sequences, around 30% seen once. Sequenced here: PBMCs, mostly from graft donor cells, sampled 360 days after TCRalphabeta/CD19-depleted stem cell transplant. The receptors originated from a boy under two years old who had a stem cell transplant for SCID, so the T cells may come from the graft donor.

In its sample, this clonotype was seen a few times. The CDR3 region has the DNA TGCGCCAGCAGCCAAGACGGGGTTGACTATGGCTACACCTTC. Translation: CASSQDGVDYGYTF. This chain joins TRBV4-3 and TRBJ1-2; unclear D gene. There are 14 residues in the CDR3. The V and J ends lost 0 bases and 3 bases respectively, with 8 bases between them. In germline, CDR1 is LGHNA, CDR2 YSLEER.

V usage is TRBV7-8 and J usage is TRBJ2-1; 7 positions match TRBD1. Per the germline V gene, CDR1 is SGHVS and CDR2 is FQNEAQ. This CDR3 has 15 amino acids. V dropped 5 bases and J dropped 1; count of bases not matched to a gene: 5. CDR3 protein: CASSGPGQSYNEQFF. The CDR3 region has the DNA TGTGCCAGCAGCGGCCCGGGACAGTCCTACAATGAGCAGTTCTTC.

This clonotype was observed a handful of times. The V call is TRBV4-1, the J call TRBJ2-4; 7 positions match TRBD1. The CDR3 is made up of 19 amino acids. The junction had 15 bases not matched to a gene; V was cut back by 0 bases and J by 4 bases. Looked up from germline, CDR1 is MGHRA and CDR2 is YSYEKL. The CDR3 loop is CASSQDSGFFADRKNIQYF. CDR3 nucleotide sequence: TGCGCCAGCAGCCAAGATTCGGGTTTTTTCGCGGACAGGAAAAACATTCAGTACTTC.

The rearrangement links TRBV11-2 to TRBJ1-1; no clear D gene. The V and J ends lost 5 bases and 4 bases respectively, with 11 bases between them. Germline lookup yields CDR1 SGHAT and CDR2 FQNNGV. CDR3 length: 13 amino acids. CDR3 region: CASSLGKGTEAFF. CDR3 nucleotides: TGTGCCAGCAGCCTGGGGAAGGGCACTGAAGCTTTCTTT.

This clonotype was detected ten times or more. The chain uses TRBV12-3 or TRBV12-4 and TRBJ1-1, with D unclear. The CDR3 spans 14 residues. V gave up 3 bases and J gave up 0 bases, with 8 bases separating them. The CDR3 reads CASSLGSLNTEAFF. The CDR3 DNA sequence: TGTGCCAGCAGTTTGGGCAGCTTGAACACTGAAGCTTTCTTT.

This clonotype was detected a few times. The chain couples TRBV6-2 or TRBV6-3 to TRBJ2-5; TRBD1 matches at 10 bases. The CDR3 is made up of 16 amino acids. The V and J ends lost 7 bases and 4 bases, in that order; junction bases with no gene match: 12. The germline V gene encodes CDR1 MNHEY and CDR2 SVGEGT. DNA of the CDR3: TGTGCCAGCACTTTCGGAAGGACAGGGGGTGTAGAGACCCAGTACTTC. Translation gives CASTFGRTGGVETQYF.